This T cell receptor (beta chain) was retrieved from a study of T cells in Graves' hyperthyroidism and ophthalmopathy. Study-level results: Ophthalmopathy, which appeared later, was predicted by the model a median roughly 6.4 months before onset. Most thyroid clonotypes with frequency above 0.001 were detected in blood. By a 13 V-J model, ophthalmopathy was set apart from stable hyperthyroidism.

This clonotype was picked up many times. Its antigen is not identified. Amplification yielded TCR beta CDR3 regions, with RNA transcripts as the source. First-round RT-PCR targeting the TCR CDR3 was performed with the HTBI primer set. TCRdb re-analysed the multiplex PCR reads in MiXCR, keeping a single row per CDR3 protein. This table has 550,000 to 700,000 distinct CDR3 sequences, about 45% appearing once. Uncontrolled infection, other autoimmune disease, pregnancy or lactation led to exclusion. Germline CDR1 reads SGHTA; CDR2 reads FQGNSA. Trimming removed 0 bases from V and 0 bases from J; junction bases left unmatched: 7. The CDR3 covers 17 residues.

The sequencing input was peripheral blood or thyroid tissue (not recorded which). This receptor was identified in an adult woman with Graves' disease, either hyperthyroidism or ophthalmopathy (not recorded which). The chain links TRBV7-2 to TRBJ2-5; 7 bases map to TRBD2. In DNA, the CDR3 is TGTGCCAGCAGCTTAGCCGTTTCTAGCGGATACCAAGAGACCCAGTACTTC. It specifies CASSLAVSSGYQETQYF.